The T cell receptor beta chain under discussion was sequenced for a study of blood T cells in healthy people across ages. Only a few counts were recorded for this clonotype. Its antigen is still unknown. From germline, CDR1 is LGHNA and CDR2 YSLEER. The CDR3 loop spans 17 amino acids. The V and J ends lost 6 bases and 4 bases respectively, with 24 bases between them. Study-level findings and limits: Age brought a roughly linear fall in TCR beta diversity measured per million T cells.

Primed by a sample-barcoded 5' primer and a J-beta primer mix, a second PCR proceeded for 7 to 11 cycles. Every cDNA was tagged by a template-switch adaptor with 12 random nucleotides. TCRdb reprocessed the 5' RACE reads via MiXCR and lists one record per CDR3 protein. The sample contains approximately 900,000 distinct CDR3 sequences, 40% to 60% of which appear only once. The chain recombines TRBV4-3 with TRBJ1-1; D is perhaps TRBD1 (5 bases). This TCR was recovered from a man aged 30 to 45 in good health. The sample consisted of blood. As DNA, the CDR3 is TGCGCCAGCAGGGGTTGGGGGGACGATGGAAAGGGCACTGAAGCTTTCTTT. The encoded protein is CASRGWGDDGKGTEAFF.